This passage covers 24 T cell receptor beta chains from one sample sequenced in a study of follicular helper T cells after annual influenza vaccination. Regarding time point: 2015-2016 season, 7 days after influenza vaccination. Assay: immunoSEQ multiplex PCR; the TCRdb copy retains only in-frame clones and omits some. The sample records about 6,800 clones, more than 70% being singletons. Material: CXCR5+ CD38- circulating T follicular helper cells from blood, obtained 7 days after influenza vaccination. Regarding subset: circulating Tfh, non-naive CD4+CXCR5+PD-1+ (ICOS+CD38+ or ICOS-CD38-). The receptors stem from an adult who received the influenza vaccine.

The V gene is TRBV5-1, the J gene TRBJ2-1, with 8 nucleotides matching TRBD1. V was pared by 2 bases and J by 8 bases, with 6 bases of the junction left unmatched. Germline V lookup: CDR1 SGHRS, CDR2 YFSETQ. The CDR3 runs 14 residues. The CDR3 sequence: CASSFFQGAHEQFF. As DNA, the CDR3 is TGCGCCAGCAGCTTTTTTCAGGGGGCGCATGAGCAGTTCTTC.

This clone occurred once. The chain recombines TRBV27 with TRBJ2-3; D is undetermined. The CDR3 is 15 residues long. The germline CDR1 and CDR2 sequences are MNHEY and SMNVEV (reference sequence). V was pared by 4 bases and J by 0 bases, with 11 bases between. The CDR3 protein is CASSSGLDSTDTQYF. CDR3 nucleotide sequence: TGTGCCAGCAGTTCCGGCTTGGACAGCACAGATACGCAGTATTTT.

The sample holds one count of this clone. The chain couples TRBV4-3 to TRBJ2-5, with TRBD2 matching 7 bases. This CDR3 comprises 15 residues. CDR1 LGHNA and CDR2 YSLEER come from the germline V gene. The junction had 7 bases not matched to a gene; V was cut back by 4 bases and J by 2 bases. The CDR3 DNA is TGCGCCAGCAGCCGGGGGGGTAGCGGTCAAGAGACCCAGTACTTC. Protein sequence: CASSRGGSGQETQYF.

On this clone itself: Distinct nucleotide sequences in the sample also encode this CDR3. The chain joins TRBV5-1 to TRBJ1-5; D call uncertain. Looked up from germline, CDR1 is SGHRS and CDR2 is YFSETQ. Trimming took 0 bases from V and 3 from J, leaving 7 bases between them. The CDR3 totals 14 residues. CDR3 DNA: TGCGCCAGCAGCTTGGACGGCAACAATCAGCCCCAGCATTTT. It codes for CASSLDGNNQPQHF.

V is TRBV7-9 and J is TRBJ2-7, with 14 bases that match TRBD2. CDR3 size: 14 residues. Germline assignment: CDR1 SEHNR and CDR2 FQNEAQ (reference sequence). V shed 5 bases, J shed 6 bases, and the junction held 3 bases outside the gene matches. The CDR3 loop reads CASSPGLAGAEQYF. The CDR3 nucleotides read TGTGCCAGCAGCCCGGGACTAGCGGGAGCCGAGCAGTACTTC. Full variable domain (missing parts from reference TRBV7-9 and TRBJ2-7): DTGVSQNPRHKITKRGQNVTFRCDPISEHNRLYWYRQTLGQGPEFLTYFQNEAQLEKSRLLSDRFSAERPKGSFSTLEIQRTEQGDSAMYLCASSPGLAGAEQYFGPGTRLTVT.

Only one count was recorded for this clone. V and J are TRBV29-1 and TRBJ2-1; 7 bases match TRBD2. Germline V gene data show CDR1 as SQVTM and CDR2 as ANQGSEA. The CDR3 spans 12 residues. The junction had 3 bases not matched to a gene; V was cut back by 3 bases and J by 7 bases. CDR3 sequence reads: CSVDRTRNEQFF. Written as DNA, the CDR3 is TGCAGCGTTGACCGGACTAGGAATGAGCAGTTCTTC.

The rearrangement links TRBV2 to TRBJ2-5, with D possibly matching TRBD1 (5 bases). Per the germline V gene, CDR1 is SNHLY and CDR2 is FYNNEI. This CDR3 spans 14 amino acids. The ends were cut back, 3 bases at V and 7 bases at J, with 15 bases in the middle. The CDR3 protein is CASSDVGRVGTQYF. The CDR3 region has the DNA TGTGCCAGCAGTGACGTAGGCAGGGTGGGGACCCAGTACTTC.

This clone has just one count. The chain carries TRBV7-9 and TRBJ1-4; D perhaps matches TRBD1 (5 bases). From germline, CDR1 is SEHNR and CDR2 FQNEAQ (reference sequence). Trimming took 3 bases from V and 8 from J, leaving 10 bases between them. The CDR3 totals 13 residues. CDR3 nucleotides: TGTGCCAGCAGCTTTTTCAGGGAGGAAAAACTGTTTTTT. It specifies CASSFFREEKLFF.

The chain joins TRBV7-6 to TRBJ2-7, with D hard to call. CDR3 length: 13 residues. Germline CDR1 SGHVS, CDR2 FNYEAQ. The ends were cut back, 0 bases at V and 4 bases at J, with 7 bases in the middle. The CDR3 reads CASSLAGPYEQYF. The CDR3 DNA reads TGTGCCAGCAGCTTAGCCGGACCTTACGAGCAGTACTTC.

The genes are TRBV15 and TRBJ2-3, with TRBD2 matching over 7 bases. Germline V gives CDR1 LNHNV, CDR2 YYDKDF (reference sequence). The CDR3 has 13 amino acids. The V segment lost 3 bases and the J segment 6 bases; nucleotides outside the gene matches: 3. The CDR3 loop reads CATSRELADTQYF. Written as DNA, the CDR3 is TGTGCCACCAGCAGGGAACTAGCGGATACGCAGTATTTT.

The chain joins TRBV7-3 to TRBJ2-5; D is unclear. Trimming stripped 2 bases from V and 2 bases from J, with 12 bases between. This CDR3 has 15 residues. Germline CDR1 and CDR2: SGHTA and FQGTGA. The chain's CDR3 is CASSLVARRQETQYF. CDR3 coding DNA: TGTGCCAGCAGCTTAGTGGCCAGGAGACAAGAGACCCAGTACTTC.

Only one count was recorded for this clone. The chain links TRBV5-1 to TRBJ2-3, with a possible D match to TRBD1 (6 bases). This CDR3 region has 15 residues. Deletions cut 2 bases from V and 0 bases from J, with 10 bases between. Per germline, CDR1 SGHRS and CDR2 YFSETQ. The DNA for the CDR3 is TGCGCCAGCAGCTTAGGGGGTACTAGCACAGATACGCAGTATTTT. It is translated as CASSLGGTSTDTQYF.

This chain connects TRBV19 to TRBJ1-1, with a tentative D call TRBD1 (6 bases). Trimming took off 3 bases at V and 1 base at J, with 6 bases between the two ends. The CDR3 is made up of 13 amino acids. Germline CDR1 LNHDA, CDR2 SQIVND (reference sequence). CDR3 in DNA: TGTGCCAGTAGTATGGACAGGAACACTGAAGCTTTCTTT. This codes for CASSMDRNTEAFF.

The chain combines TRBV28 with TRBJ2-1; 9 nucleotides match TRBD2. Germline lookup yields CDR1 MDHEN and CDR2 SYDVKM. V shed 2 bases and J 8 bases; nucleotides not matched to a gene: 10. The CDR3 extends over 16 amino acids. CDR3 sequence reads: CASSLGRAGGHDEQFF. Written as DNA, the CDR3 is TGTGCCAGCAGTTTAGGTCGGGCGGGGGGGCACGATGAGCAGTTCTTC.

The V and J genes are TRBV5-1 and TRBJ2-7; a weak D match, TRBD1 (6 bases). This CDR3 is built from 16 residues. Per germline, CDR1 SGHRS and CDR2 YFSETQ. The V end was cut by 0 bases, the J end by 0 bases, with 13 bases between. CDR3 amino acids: CASSLGQVSTSYEQYF. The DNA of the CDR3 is TGCGCCAGCAGCTTGGGACAGGTTTCAACCTCCTACGAGCAGTACTTC.

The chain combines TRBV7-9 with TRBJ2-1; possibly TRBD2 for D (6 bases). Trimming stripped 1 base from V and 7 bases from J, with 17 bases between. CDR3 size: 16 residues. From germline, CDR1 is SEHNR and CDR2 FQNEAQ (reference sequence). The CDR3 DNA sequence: TGTGCCAGCAGCTTAGTGGGGGGAGTTCTAAAAAATGAGCAGTTCTTC. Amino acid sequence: CASSLVGGVLKNEQFF.

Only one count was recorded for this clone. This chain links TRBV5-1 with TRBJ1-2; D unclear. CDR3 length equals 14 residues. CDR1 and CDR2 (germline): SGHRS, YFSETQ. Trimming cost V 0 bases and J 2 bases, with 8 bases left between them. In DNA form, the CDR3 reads TGCGCCAGCAGCTTGGAAGGCGGAAACTATGGCTACACCTTC. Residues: CASSLEGGNYGYTF.

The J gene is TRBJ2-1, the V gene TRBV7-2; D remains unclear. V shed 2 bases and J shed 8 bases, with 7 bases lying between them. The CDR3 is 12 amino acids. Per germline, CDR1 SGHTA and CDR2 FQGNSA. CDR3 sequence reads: CASSLIRYEQFF. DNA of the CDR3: TGTGCCAGCAGCTTAATCCGGTATGAGCAGTTCTTC.

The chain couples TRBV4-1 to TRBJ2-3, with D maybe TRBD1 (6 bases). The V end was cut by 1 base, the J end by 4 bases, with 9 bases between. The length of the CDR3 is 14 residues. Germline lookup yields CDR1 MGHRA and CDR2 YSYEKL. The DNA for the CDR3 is TGCGCCAGCAGCCAAGGACCAGGGGCAGATACGCAGTATTTT. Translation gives CASSQGPGADTQYF.

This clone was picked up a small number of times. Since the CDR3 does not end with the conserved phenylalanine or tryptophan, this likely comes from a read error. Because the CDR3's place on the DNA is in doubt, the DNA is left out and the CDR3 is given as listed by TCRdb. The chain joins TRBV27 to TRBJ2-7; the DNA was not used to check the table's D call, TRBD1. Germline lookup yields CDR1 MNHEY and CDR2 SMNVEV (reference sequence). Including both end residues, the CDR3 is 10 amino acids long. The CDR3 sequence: CASSFRGAAL.

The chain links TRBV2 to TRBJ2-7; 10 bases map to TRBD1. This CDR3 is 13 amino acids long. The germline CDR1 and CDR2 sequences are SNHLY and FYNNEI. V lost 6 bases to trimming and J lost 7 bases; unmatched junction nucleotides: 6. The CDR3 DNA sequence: TGTGCCAGCAGAGGACAGGGGGGTGGAGAGCAGTACTTC. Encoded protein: CASRGQGGGEQYF.

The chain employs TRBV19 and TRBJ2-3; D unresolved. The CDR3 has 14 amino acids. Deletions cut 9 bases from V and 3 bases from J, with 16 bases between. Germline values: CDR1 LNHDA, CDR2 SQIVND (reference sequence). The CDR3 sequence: CASALRLGTDTQYF. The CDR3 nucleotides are TGTGCCAGCGCGCTCAGGCTAGGTACAGATACGCAGTATTTT. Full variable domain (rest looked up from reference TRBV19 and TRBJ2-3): DGGITQSPKYLFRKEGQNVTLSCEQNLNHDAMYWYRQDPGQGLRLIYYSQIVNDFQKGDIAEGYSVSREKKESFPLTVTSAQKNPTAFYLCASALRLGTDTQYFGPGTRLTVL.

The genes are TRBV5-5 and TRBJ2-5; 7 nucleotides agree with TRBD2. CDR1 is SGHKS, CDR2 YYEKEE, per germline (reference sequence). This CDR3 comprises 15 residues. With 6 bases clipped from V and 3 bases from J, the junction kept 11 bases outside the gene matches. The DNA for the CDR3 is TGTGCCAGCACCCTCGCCGGGAGGAGGGAAGAGACCCAGTACTTC. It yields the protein CASTLAGRREETQYF.

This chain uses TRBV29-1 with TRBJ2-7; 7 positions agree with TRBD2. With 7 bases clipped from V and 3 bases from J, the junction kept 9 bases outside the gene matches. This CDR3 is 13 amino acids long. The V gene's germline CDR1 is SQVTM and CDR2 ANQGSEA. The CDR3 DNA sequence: TGCAGCGCCTATAGGGGAGGGTACTACGAGCAGTACTTC. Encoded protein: CSAYRGGYYEQYF.